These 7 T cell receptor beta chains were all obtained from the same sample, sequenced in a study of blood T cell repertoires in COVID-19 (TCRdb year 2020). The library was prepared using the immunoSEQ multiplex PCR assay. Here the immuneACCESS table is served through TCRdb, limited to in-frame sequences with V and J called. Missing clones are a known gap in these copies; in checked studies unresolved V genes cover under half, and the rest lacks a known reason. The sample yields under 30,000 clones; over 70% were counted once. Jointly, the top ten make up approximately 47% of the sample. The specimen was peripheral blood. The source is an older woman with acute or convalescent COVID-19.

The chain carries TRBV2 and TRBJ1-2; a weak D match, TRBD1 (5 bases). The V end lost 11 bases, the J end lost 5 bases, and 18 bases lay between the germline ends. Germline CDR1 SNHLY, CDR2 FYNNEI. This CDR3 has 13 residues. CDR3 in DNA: TGTGCCGGGGGGACGGGGTTGGGGTATGGCTACACCTTC. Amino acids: CAGGTGLGYGYTF.

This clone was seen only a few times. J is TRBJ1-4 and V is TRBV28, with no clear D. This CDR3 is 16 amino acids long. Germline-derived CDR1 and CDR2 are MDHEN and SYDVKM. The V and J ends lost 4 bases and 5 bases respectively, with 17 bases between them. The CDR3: CASSSITGIGNEKLFF. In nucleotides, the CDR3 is TGTGCCAGCAGTTCAATTACGGGAATAGGCAATGAAAAACTGTTTTTT.

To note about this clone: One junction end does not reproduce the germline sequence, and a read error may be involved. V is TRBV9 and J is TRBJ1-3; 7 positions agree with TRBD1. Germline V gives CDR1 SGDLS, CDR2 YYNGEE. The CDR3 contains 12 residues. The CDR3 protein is CASSVATGEEHF. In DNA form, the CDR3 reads TGTGCCAGCAGCGTAGCAACAGGGGAAGAACATTTT.

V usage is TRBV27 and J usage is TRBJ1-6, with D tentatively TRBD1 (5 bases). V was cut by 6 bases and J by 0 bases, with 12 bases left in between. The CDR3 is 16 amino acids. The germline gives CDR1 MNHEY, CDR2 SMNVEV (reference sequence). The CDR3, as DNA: TGTGCCAGCAGACGGGGCGGGAGCTCCTATAATTCACCCCTCCACTTT. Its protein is CASRRGGSSYNSPLHF.

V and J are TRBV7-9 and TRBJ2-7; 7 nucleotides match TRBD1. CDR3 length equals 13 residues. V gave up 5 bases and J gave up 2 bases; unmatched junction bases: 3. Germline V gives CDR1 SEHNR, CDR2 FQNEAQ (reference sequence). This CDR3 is CASSAGTAYEQYF. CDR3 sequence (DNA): TGTGCCAGCAGCGCCGGGACAGCCTACGAGCAGTACTTC.

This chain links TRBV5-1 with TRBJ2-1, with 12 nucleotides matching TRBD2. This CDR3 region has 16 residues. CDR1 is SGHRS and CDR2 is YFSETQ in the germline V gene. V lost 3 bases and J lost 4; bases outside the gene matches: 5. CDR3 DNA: TGCGCCAGCAGCTCCCTCGGGACTAGCGGGTACAATGAGCAGTTCTTC. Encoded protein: CASSSLGTSGYNEQFF.

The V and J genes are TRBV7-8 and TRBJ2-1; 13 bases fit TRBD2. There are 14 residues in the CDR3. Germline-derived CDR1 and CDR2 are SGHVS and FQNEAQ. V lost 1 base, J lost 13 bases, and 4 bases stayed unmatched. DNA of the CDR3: TGTGCCAGCAGCTTAGAACTAGCGGGGGGGTCCCAGTTCTTC. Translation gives CASSLELAGGSQFF.